The TCR beta chain under discussion was sequenced for a study of naive and memory T cell subsets. Amplification of ligated cDNA took four PCR rounds with SP2 and nested alpha and beta constant primers. TCRdb re-derived calls from the 5' RACE reads in MiXCR, one entry per CDR3 protein. The sample lists tens of thousands of distinct CDR3 sequences; roughly 7% were seen once. A UMI-containing oligonucleotide was joined by 3' ligation to the TCR cDNA template. Whole-blood samples were 2 to 2.5 ml of peripheral blood from healthy adult volunteers. The CDR3 loop spans 13 amino acids. Germline values: CDR1 LGHDT, CDR2 YNNKEL (reference sequence). With 0 bases removed from V and 13 bases from J, the gap between germline ends came to 12 bases. This clonotype was counted a few times.

V and J are TRBV3-1 and TRBJ1-4; D is possibly TRBD1 (5 bases). The receptor comes from a male donor in good health. CDR3 sequence (DNA): TGTGCCAGCAGCCAAGAGGGGTTTAGGGGACTGTTTTTT. Its protein is CASSQEGFRGLFF.